Shown below are 23 T cell receptor beta chains from a single sample sequenced in a study of CD8 T cells in ankylosing spondylitis (dated by TCRdb to about 2017). Library preparation employed 5' RACE. Sequencing instrument: Illumina HiSeq 2500. Clones were called with MiXCR by TCRdb after fastp trimmed the public reads at Q25, and only in-frame beta chains were retained. Merged by CDR3 protein, the rows form single entries marked with the most common genes and DNA. The sample table lists around 32,000 distinct CDR3 sequences, around 7.2% of them with a count of one. The leading ten clones occupy roughly a tenth of the sample. The sample taken for sequencing was blood, either unsorted or a sorted T cell fraction (not recorded which). These receptors were obtained from a male donor with ankylosing spondylitis or in good health (not recorded which).

Ten or more counts support this clonotype. The chain employs TRBV7-6 and TRBJ2-3; no clear D. The V and J ends lost 5 bases and 5 bases respectively, with 11 bases between them. Looked up from germline, CDR1 is SGHVS and CDR2 is FNYEAQ. The CDR3 has 13 residues. CDR3 in DNA: TGTGCCAGCAGCACACGGAAGGGAGATACGCAGTATTTT. Its protein product is CASSTRKGDTQYF.

This chain connects TRBV20-1 to TRBJ2-7, with unresolved D. Germline CDR1 reads DFQATT; CDR2 reads SNEGSKA (reference sequence). The CDR3 length is 15 residues. The V and J ends lost 6 bases and 0 bases respectively, with 18 bases between them. CDR3 amino acids: CSAGTTAGPSYEQYF. The CDR3 nucleotides read TGCAGTGCAGGAACCACTGCCGGGCCCTCCTACGAGCAGTACTTC.

In its sample, this clonotype ranks as medium-sized. This rearrangement joins TRBV3-1 to TRBJ1-5; D gene uncertain. Trimming stripped 3 bases from V and 3 bases from J, with 12 bases between. This CDR3 comprises 15 residues. Germline V gene data show CDR1 as LGHDT and CDR2 as YNNKEL (reference sequence). CDR3 in amino acids: CASSQDPGNNQPQHF. In nucleotides, the CDR3 is TGTGCCAGCAGCCAGGACCCGGGGAACAATCAGCCCCAGCATTTT.

This clonotype was seen ten or more times. The chain links TRBV5-1 to TRBJ1-1; 9 nucleotides agree with TRBD1. CDR3 size: 16 residues. The ends lost 2 bases at V and 5 bases at J; junction bases unmatched: 10. The V gene's germline CDR1 is SGHRS and CDR2 YFSETQ. The CDR3 here is CASSFKDRGSGTEAFF. Here the CDR3 DNA reads TGCGCCAGCAGCTTCAAGGACAGGGGATCGGGAACTGAAGCTTTCTTT.

This clonotype was counted at least ten times. This chain connects TRBV5-6 to TRBJ1-3, with D unclear. CDR1 and CDR2 (germline): SGHDT, YYEEEE. The ends were cut back, 0 bases at V and 1 base at J, with 5 bases in the middle. The CDR3 extends over 14 amino acids. CDR3 coding DNA: TGTGCCAGCAGCTTGGGTGTGTCTGGAAACACCATATATTTT. Translating it yields CASSLGVSGNTIYF.

This clonotype was seen ten or more times. The V and J genes are TRBV7-9 and TRBJ2-1, with unresolved D. The CDR3 is made up of 10 amino acids. The V gene's germline CDR1 is SEHNR and CDR2 FQNEAQ (reference sequence). V was trimmed by 1 base and J by 10 bases, leaving 2 bases between them. Written as DNA, the CDR3 is TGTGCCAGCAGCTTAGGAGAGCAGTTCTTC. Translation gives CASSLGEQFF.

The genes are TRBV29-1 and TRBJ1-1; TRBD1 agrees at 10 bases. CDR3 length equals 14 residues. The V segment lost 4 bases and the J segment 4 bases; nucleotides outside the gene matches: 6. In germline, CDR1 is SQVTM, CDR2 ANQGSEA. CDR3 nucleotide sequence: TGCAGCGTTGCGACAGGGGGCGCGACCACTGAAGCTTTCTTT. Protein: CSVATGGATTEAFF. Drawing the rest from reference TRBV29-1 and TRBJ1-1, the complete variable domain is SAVISQKPSRDICQRGTSLTIQCQVDSQVTMMFWYRQQPGQSLTLIATANQGSEATYESGFVIDKFPISRPNLTFSTLTVSNMSPEDSSIYLCSVATGGATTEAFFGQGTRLTVV.

This clonotype was seen more than once but under ten times. The V gene is TRBV4-2, the J gene TRBJ2-5; D gene uncertain. The CDR3 is made up of 16 amino acids. Germline V gene lookup returns CDR1 LGHNA and CDR2 YNFKEQ. V was pared by 4 bases and J by 0 bases, with 15 bases between. Here the CDR3 DNA reads TGTGCCAGCAGCCCTGGGCCCGTTTGGTACCAAGAGACCCAGTACTTC. Translating gives CASSPGPVWYQETQYF.

This clonotype appeared many times. CDR3 in amino acids: CASSVDVGSSYEQYF. DNA for the CDR3: TGTGCCAGCAGCGTAGACGTGGGTAGCTCCTACGAGCAGTACTTC. This rearrangement joins TRBV9 to TRBJ2-7; D unclear. The CDR3 is made up of 15 amino acids. CDR1 is SGDLS and CDR2 is YYNGEE in the germline V gene. The V end lost 0 bases, the J end lost 0 bases, and 10 bases lay between the germline ends.

This clonotype showed up many times. V and J are TRBV18 and TRBJ2-5, with D maybe TRBD1 (6 bases). The CDR3 loop spans 14 amino acids. V was cut by 2 bases and J by 2 bases, with 9 bases left in between. Germline V gene data show CDR1 as KGHSH and CDR2 as LQKENI. The CDR3 region is CASSPRQAQETQYF. For the CDR3, the DNA is TGTGCCAGCTCACCAAGACAGGCACAAGAGACCCAGTACTTC.

This clonotype was observed a few times. J is TRBJ2-3 and V is TRBV20-1; D call uncertain. This CDR3 has 11 amino acids. The germline CDR1 and CDR2 sequences are DFQATT and SNEGSKA (reference sequence). The V and J ends lost 6 bases and 4 bases respectively, with 8 bases between them. CDR3 sequence (DNA): TGCAGTGCGGCTTTCGCAGATACGCAGTATTTT. It yields the protein CSAAFADTQYF.

This clonotype is categorized as medium-sized. The CDR3 DNA follows: TGTGCCAGCAGCCAAGATTTCGGTCGAGAGCAGTACTTC. It translates to CASSQDFGREQYF. The V gene is TRBV4-2, the J gene TRBJ2-7; D is unclear. Germline CDR1 and CDR2: LGHNA and YNFKEQ. This CDR3 is built from 13 residues. V lost 0 bases to trimming and J lost 7 bases, with 10 bases between them.

The table lists this clonotype with many counts. The chain employs TRBV11-2 and TRBJ1-6; TRBD1 might be the D (5 bases). From germline, CDR1 is SGHAT and CDR2 FQNNGV. Trimming left V 5 bases short and J 0 bases short, with 20 bases between. This CDR3 has 19 amino acids. The CDR3 coding sequence is TGTGCCAGCAGCCTACTAGGAGCGACAGCAAGCTCCTATAATTCACCCCTCCACTTT. It codes for CASSLLGATASSYNSPLHF.

At least ten counts were recorded for this clonotype. V gene TRBV9 combines with J gene TRBJ2-2; D unclear. The length of the CDR3 is 15 residues. The ends were cut back, 3 bases at V and 4 bases at J, with 13 bases in the middle. Germline V gene data show CDR1 as SGDLS and CDR2 as YYNGEE. CDR3 in DNA: TGTGCCAGCAGCGAGGCAGGTTCCGTCACCGGGGAGCTGTTTTTT. It specifies CASSEAGSVTGELFF.

This clonotype was recorded many times. The chain employs TRBV24-1 and TRBJ2-5; 12 bases map to TRBD1. The ends lost 4 bases at V and 5 bases at J; junction bases unmatched: 7. CDR1 and CDR2 (germline): KGHDR, SFDVKD. The length of the CDR3 is 16 residues. The CDR3 DNA is TGTGCCACCAGTGAATCGGGACAGGGGGCCGGGGAGACCCAGTACTTC. It encodes CATSESGQGAGETQYF.

This clonotype was seen many times. The chain joins TRBV5-1 to TRBJ2-1; 8 bases fit TRBD2. Per germline, CDR1 SGHRS and CDR2 YFSETQ. The length of the CDR3 is 15 residues. The V segment lost 4 bases and the J segment 6 bases; nucleotides outside the gene matches: 9. The chain's CDR3 is CASSPGLDPSNEQFF. The DNA for the CDR3 is TGCGCCAGCAGCCCGGGACTAGACCCAAGCAATGAGCAGTTCTTC.

The chain employs TRBV7-2 and TRBJ2-5; 10 bases map to TRBD2. CDR3 length equals 14 residues. After removal of 3 bases from V and 5 bases from J, the junction contained 3 bases not matched to a gene. Germline CDR1 is SGHTA and CDR2 is FQGNSA. CDR3 DNA sequence: TGTGCCAGCAGCTTTTCTAGCGGGAGCGAGACCCAGTACTTC. It yields the protein CASSFSSGSETQYF.

This clonotype was observed many times. The rearrangement joins TRBV5-1 to TRBJ2-7; TRBD2 agrees at 13 bases. The CDR3 length is 15 residues. Germline CDR1 reads SGHRS; CDR2 reads YFSETQ. Trimming cost V 4 bases and J 5 bases; bases outside gene matches: 6. Here the CDR3 DNA reads TGCGCCAGCAGCACCGGGACTAGCGGGACCCACGAGCAGTACTTC. It yields the protein CASSTGTSGTHEQYF.

In this sample, this clonotype turned up many times. This chain connects TRBV29-1 to TRBJ2-5; TRBD1 aligns across 7 bases. The CDR3 loop spans 12 amino acids. The germline V gene has CDR1 SQVTM and CDR2 ANQGSEA. V shed 5 bases and J 2 bases; nucleotides not matched to a gene: 2. CDR3 region: CSVTTGQETQYF. CDR3 coding DNA: TGCAGCGTTACGACAGGGCAAGAGACCCAGTACTTC.

Concerning this clonotype: An end of the junction does not agree with germline; a read error may underlie this. The chain joins TRBV7-3 to TRBJ2-1; the match to TRBD2 covers 9 bases. The germline CDR1 and CDR2 sequences are SGHTA and FQGTGA. CDR3 size: 12 residues. CDR3 DNA sequence: TGTGCCAGCAGCCTCCCGGGACTAGCCTCGGTCTTC. Translation gives CASSLPGLASVF.

Ten or more counts support this clonotype. V gene TRBV5-8 combines with J gene TRBJ2-1; possibly TRBD2 for D (6 bases). The V end was cut by 0 bases, the J end by 5 bases, with 12 bases between. This CDR3 spans 15 amino acids. Germline CDR1 reads SGHTS; CDR2 reads YDEGEE. The CDR3 sequence is CASSLGTLAHNEQFF. The CDR3 DNA reads as TGTGCCAGCAGCTTGGGGACACTAGCCCACAATGAGCAGTTCTTC.

This clonotype was picked up a small number of times. The rearrangement uses TRBV7-2 and TRBJ2-1; D is possibly TRBD2 (6 bases). Germline assignment: CDR1 SGHTA and CDR2 FQGNSA. The CDR3 has 15 residues. V shed 3 bases and J shed 6 bases, with 15 bases lying between them. The CDR3 nucleotides are TGTGCCAGCAGCTTGAGGAGGGAGGCCAGCAATGAGCAGTTCTTC. Protein: CASSLRREASNEQFF.

At least ten counts were recorded for this clonotype. The V and J genes are TRBV12-3 or TRBV12-4 and TRBJ2-3; 7 bases line up with TRBD2. J lost 4 bases, V lost 6 bases, and 4 bases had no gene match. This CDR3 has 13 residues. The DNA of the CDR3 is TGTGCCAGCAGCCCGACTAGCCCAGATACGCAGTATTTT. Protein sequence: CASSPTSPDTQYF.